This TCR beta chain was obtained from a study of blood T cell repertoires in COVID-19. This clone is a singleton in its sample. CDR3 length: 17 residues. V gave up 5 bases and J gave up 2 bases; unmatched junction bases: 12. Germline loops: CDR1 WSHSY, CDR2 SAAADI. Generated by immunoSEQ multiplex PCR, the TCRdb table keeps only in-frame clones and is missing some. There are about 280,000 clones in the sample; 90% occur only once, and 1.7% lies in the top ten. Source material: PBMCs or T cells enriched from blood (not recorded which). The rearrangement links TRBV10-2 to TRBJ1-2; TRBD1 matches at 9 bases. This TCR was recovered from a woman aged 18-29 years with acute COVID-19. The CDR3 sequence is CASSPGTGTPWNYGYTF. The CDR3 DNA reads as TGCGCCAGCAGTCCCGGGACAGGGACCCCCTGGAACTATGGCTACACCTTC.